What follows describes a single T cell receptor beta chain. CDR3 length: 15 amino acids. V was shortened by 3 bases and J by 0 bases, with 11 bases between the two germline ends. Germline V CDR1 and CDR2: WSHSY, SAAADI. The sample comes from a study of cytomegalovirus exposure and HLA in healthy donors. It was with 60 Vbeta and 13 Jbeta primers that the PCR ran. Sequenced by immunoSEQ multiplex PCR; TCRdb stores in-frame clones only, minus some. This sample carries around 81,000 clones, about 60% of them seen once, and the ten largest clones take 4.5% to 6%. The sample comprised PBMCs. This sequence was found in a man aged 25 to 40 in good health and CMV-seropositive. The V and J genes are TRBV10-2 and TRBJ1-1, with D perhaps matching TRBD1 (6 bases). The CDR3 region has the DNA TGCGCCAGCAGTGACGCGGACAGTTTGAACACTGAAGCTTTCTTT. It codes for CASSDADSLNTEAFF.